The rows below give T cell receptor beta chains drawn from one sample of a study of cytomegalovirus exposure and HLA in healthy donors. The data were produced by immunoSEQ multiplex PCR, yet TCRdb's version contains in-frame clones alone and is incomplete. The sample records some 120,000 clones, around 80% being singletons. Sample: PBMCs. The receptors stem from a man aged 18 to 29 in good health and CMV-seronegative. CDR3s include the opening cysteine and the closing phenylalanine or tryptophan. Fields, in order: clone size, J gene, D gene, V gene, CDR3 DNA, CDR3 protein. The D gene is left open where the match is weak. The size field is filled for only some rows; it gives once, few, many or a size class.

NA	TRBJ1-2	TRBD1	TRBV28	TGTGCCAGCGGAGGGACAGCAAAGTATGGCTACACCTTC	CASGGTAKYGYTF
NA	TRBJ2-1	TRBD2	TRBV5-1	TGCGCCAGCGGCTTGGCAGCGGGAGGATCTGAGCAGTTCTTC	CASGLAAGGSEQFF
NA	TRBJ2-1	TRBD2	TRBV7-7	TGTGCCAGCAGCTTACGGCTAGCGGGTGGTGAGCAGTTCTTC	CASSLRLAGGEQFF
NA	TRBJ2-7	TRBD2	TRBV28	TGTGCCAGCAGTCCTTTTCCGGGACTAGCGGGAGACCACGAGCAGTACTTC	CASSPFPGLAGDHEQYF
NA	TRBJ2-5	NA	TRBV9	TGTGCCAGCAGCGTAGAAGGGGGGGGGCTGGACCCTCAAGAGACCCAGTACTTC	CASSVEGGGLDPQETQYF
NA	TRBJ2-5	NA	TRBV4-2	TGTGCCAGCAGCCAAGCCCAGACGCAGGGTGAGCAGTACTTC	CASSQAQTQGEQYF
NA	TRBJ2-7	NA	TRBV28	TGTGCCAGCAGGACACAGGTCACCTACGAGCAGTACTTC	CASRTQVTYEQYF
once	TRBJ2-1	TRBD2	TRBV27	TGTGCCAGCGGCACTAGCGGGAGGAGTTGGAAGTTCTTC	CASGTSGRSWKFF
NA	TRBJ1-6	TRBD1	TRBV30	TGTGCCTGGTGGGACAGCGACTTTTATAATTCACCCCTCCACTTT	CAWWDSDFYNSPLHF
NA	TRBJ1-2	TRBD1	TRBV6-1	TGTGCCAGCAGCGCACGTGGACAGGAGTCCTATGGCTACACCTTC	CASSARGQESYGYTF
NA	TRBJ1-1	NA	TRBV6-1	TGTGCCAGCAGTGGACAATATGGAGGTACTGAAGCTTTCTTT	CASSGQYGGTEAFF
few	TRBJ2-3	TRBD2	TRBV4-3	TGCGCCAGCAGCGTCCGGCGGCGGCGGGAGGGCCTAAGCACAGATACGCAGTATTTT	CASSVRRRREGLSTDTQYF
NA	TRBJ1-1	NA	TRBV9	TGTGCCAGCAGCGTCGCAGGGGTAGCTTTCTTT	CASSVAGVAFF
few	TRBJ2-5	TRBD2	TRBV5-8	TGTGCCAGCAGCTTGTTGCGGGGGGGGCAAGAGACCCAGTACTTC	CASSLLRGGQETQYF
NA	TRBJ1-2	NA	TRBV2	TGTGCCAGCAGTGAAGCGGGCCTCGGTGGCTACACCTTC	CASSEAGLGGYTF
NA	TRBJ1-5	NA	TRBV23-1	TGCGCCAGCAGTCAATCGGCCCCCCCGACAAGTCACAATCAGCCCCAGCATTTT	CASSQSAPPTSHNQPQHF
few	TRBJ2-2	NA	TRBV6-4	TGTGCCAGCAGTGACTCTTCTGCAGGGAACACCGGGGAGCTGTTTTTT	CASSDSSAGNTGELFF
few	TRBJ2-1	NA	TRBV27	TGTGCCAGCAGCATGAGACAGGACCACTCCTACAATGAGCAGTTCTTC	CASSMRQDHSYNEQFF
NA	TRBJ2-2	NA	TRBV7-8	TGTGCCAGCAGCTTAGACGCGGGAGTCAGGGGAGCCGGGGAGCTGTTTTTT	CASSLDAGVRGAGELFF
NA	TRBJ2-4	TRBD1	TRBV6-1	TGTGCCAGCAGTGAACTCCGGACAGGGGCCAAAAACATTCAGTACTTC	CASSELRTGAKNIQYF
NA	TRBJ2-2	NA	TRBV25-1	TGTGCCAGCAGTGAATCCCCGGGGGGACAGAACACCGGGGAGCTGTTTTTT	CASSESPGGQNTGELFF
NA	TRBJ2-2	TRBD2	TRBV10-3	TGTGCCATCAGTGAGTCAGCGGGGGCGGGGGCACGCACCGGGGAGCTGTTTTTT	CAISESAGAGARTGELFF
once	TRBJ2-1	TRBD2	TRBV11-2	TGTGCCAGCAGCTTAGACGGAAGGCTAGCGGGAGCAAATGAGCAGTTCTTC	CASSLDGRLAGANEQFF
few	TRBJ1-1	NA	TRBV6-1	TGTGCCAGCAGGTCGCAGGGGAACACTGAAGCTTTCTTT	CASRSQGNTEAFF
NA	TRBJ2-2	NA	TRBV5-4	TGTGCCAGCAGCTTCGGGGGTTCGGGTCTTTCCGGGGAGCTGTTTTTT	CASSFGGSGLSGELFF
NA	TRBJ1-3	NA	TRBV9	TGTGCCAGCAGCGAGCAGGGCCCCTCTGGAAACACCATATATTTT	CASSEQGPSGNTIYF
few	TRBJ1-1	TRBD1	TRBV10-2	TGCGCCAGCCGCGGACAGGGGGGCACTGAAGCTTTCTTT	CASRGQGGTEAFF
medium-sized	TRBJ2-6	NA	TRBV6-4	TGTGCCAGCAGTGACTCCACTGGGGCCAACGTCCTGACTTTC	CASSDSTGANVLTF
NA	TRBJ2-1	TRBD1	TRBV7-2	TGTGCCAGCAGCTCACGGCCCCCGGGACAGGGGGGTGAGCAGTTCTTC	CASSSRPPGQGGEQFF
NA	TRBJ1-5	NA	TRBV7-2	TGTGCCAGCAGCTTAGCCACCGGGAGGCAGCCCCAGCATTTT	CASSLATGRQPQHF
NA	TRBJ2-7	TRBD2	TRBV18	TGTGCCAGCTCACCAGGGGCGGGAGAGGGCTACGAGCAGTACTTC	CASSPGAGEGYEQYF
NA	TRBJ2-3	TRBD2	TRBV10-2	TGCGCCAGCAGTGTGAGCGCGGGAGGATCCCGATGGACAGATACGCAGTATTTT	CASSVSAGGSRWTDTQYF
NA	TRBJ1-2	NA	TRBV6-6	TGTGCCAGCAGTTACATAGGGCAGGGACTCAGCGGCTACACCTTC	CASSYIGQGLSGYTF